This T cell receptor (beta chain) derives from a study of STAT3 mutations in large granular lymphocyte leukemia. Only in-frame clones appear in the TCRdb table, and some are missing; sequencing was by immunoSEQ multiplex PCR. The sample has 9,500 to 12,000 clones, 54% seen once. On this clone: Its matching antigen is unknown.

Points from the study as a whole: In T-cell large granular lymphocyte leukemia, about half of patients showed multiple immunodominant subclonotypes.

Trimming took off 6 bases at V and 2 bases at J, with 14 bases between the two ends. This CDR3 has 14 residues. The germline gives CDR1 PRHDT, CDR2 FYEKMQ (reference sequence). This TCR came from a boy between 10 and 17 years old with T-cell large granular lymphocyte leukemia. Some clones in this sample may be carry-over from other donors' samples. This chain uses TRBV13 with TRBJ2-7; D tentatively reads TRBD1 or TRBD2 (5 bases each). What was sequenced was peripheral blood mononuclear cells. CDR3: CASRRWGNAYEQYF. The CDR3 DNA sequence: TGTGCCAGCAGACGGTGGGGGAATGCCTACGAGCAGTACTTC.